These 3 T cell receptor beta chains originate from one sample sequenced in a study of identical twins. TCRdb called the 5' RACE reads again in MiXCR, with one record for every CDR3 protein. The repertoire consists of roughly 250,000 distinct CDR3 sequences, with 6% to 8.5% occurring once and the leading ten covering less than 6.5%. The same specimen was also included in a second study, on yellow fever vaccine responses in identical twins.

Material: CD8+ T cells sorted from blood. These receptors came from a woman aged 18-29 years in good health.

This clonotype was counted between two and nine times. J is TRBJ1-2 and V is TRBV5-1; the D gene is possibly TRBD1 (5 bases). Germline assignment: CDR1 SGHRS and CDR2 YFSETQ. This CDR3 spans 14 amino acids. Trimming removed 1 base from V and 1 base from J, with 8 bases in between. CDR3 protein: CASSLTGNNYGYTF. DNA of the CDR3: TGCGCCAGCAGCTTGACAGGCAATAACTATGGCTACACCTTC.

The chain employs TRBV7-2 and TRBJ1-4, with unresolved D. V was shortened by 2 bases and J by 8 bases, with 9 bases between the two germline ends. Germline CDR1 reads SGHTA; CDR2 reads FQGNSA. This CDR3 region has 13 residues. In DNA form, the CDR3 reads TGTGCCAGCAGCTTACGTCCCGGCGAAAAACTGTTTTTT. Translation: CASSLRPGEKLFF.

This clonotype was seen at least ten times. This chain connects TRBV29-1 to TRBJ2-3; no definite D call. Germline assignment: CDR1 SQVTM and CDR2 ANQGSEA. The V gene lost 0 bases and the J gene lost 0 bases, with 19 bases spanning the gap. This CDR3 region has 18 residues. CDR3: CSVEDPDKTDASTDTQYF. The CDR3 bases are TGCAGCGTTGAAGATCCAGATAAGACGGACGCTAGCACAGATACGCAGTATTTT.